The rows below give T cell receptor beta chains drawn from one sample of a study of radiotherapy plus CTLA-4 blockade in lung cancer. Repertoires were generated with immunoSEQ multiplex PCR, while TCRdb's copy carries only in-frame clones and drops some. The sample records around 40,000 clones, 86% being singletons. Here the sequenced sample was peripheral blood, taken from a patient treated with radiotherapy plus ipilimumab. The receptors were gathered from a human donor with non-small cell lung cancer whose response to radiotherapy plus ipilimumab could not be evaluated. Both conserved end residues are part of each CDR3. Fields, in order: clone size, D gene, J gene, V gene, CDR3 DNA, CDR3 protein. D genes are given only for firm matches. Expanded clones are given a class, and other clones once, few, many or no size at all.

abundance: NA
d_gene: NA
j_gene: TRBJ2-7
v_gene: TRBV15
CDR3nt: TGTGCCACCAGCAGAGAATCGACGGGAGCCTCCTACGAGCAGTACTTC
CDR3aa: CATSRESTGASYEQYF

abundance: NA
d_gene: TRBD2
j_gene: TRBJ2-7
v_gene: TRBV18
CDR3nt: TGTGCCAGCTCATCGACAATGGGCGGGGGACCCTACGAGCAGTACTTC
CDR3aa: CASSSTMGGGPYEQYF

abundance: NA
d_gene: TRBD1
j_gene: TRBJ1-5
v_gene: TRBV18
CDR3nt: TGTGCCAGCTCTCCGCCGGGACAGGGGGTCGGTCGCCAGCCCCAGCATTTT
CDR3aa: CASSPPGQGVGRQPQHF

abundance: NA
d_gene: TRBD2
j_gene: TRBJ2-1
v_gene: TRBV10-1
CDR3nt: TGCGCCAGCACCACACCCGGGACTAGCGGGGAAGACCCCTACAATGAGCAGTTCTTC
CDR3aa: CASTTPGTSGEDPYNEQFF

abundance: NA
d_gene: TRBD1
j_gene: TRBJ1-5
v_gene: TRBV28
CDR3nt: TGTGCCAGCAGGGACAGGACAACCTATAGCAATCAGCCCCAGCATTTT
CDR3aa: CASRDRTTYSNQPQHF

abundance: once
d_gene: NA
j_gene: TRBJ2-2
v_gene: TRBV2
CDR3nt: TGTGCCAGCAGTGGGCTTGCTGCGAACACCGGGGAGCTGTTTTTT
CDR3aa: CASSGLAANTGELFF

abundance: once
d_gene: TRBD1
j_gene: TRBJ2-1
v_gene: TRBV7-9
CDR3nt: TGTGCCAGCAGCCCCTGGACAGGGAAGAATGAGCAGTTCTTC
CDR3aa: CASSPWTGKNEQFF

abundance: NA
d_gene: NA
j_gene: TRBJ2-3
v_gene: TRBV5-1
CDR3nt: TGCGCCAGCAGCTTGGCGGCAGGAAGCACAGATACGCAGTATTTT
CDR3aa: CASSLAAGSTDTQYF

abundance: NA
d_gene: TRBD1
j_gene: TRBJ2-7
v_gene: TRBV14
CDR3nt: TGTGCCAGCAGCCAAGCGAAGGGGGCCCCCCACGAGCAGTACTTC
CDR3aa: CASSQAKGAPHEQYF

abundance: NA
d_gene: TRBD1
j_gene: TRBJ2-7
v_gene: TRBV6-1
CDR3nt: TGTGCCAGCATGACAGGGAACTACGAGCAGTACTTC
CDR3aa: CASMTGNYEQYF

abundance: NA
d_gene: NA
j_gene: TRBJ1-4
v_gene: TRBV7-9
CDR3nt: TGTGCCAGCAGCCGGGGGTCAACTAATGAAAAACTGTTTTTT
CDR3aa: CASSRGSTNEKLFF

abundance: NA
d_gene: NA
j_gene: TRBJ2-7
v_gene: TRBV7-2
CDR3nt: TGTGCCAGCAGCTTAGGAGGTTCTGGCTACGAGCAGTACTTC
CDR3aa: CASSLGGSGYEQYF

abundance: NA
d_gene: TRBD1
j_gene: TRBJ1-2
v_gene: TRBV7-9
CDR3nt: TGTGCCAGCAGCTCGAGGACAGGGGGCGTTAGTAATGGCTACACCTTC
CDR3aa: CASSSRTGGVSNGYTF